This T cell receptor (beta chain) was captured in a study of patients and donors after allogeneic stem cell transplantation. CDR3 length: 13 amino acids. Between the trimmed V and J ends, which lost 4 bases and 4 bases, there was a span of 8 bases. This clonotype was seen repeatedly, ten times or more. TCRdb re-analysed the RT-PCR reads in MiXCR, keeping a single row per CDR3 protein. Found here are 20,000 to 25,000 distinct CDR3 sequences, 25% to 30% of them singletons; the top ten hold 40% to 50%. The chain uses TRBV12-3 or TRBV12-4 and TRBJ1-5; D is undetermined. The clonotype originates from a human donor who was either an allogeneic HSCT recipient or a stem cell or donor lymphocyte infusion donor (not recorded which). It is not recorded whose cells these are; they may come from a transplant donor. The sample was blood, either unsorted or a sorted T cell fraction (not recorded which). CDR3 sequence reads: CASSWQPNQPQHF. In DNA form, the CDR3 reads TGTGCCAGCAGTTGGCAGCCGAATCAGCCCCAGCATTTT.